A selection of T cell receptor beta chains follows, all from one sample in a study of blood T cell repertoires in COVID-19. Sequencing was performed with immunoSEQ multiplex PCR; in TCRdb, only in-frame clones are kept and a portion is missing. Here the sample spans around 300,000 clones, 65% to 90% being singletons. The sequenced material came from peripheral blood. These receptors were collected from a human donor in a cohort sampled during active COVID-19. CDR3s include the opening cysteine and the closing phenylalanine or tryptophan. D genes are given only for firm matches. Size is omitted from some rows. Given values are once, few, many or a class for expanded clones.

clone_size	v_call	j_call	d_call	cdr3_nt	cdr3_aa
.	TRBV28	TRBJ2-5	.	TGTGCCAGCAGTTTAACAGAAAAAGAGACCCAGTACTTC	CASSLTEKETQYF
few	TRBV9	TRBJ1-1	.	TGTGCCAGCAGCGGTAAACAGCACCGGAACACTGAAGCTTTCTTT	CASSGKQHRNTEAFF
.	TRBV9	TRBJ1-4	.	TGTGCCAGCAGCCCCAAAAGGGGTACTTCGGCTAATGAAAAACTGTTTTTT	CASSPKRGTSANEKLFF
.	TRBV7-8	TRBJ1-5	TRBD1	TGTGCCAGCAGCTTAAGGCCGGGACAGGGGCAGGGCAATCAGCCCCAGCATTTT	CASSLRPGQGQGNQPQHF
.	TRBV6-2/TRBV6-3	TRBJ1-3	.	TGTGCCAGCAGTTACTCGAGCAGGGGACCTTCTGGAAACACCATATATTTT	CASSYSSRGPSGNTIYF
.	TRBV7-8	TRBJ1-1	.	TGTGCCAGCAGCTTGGGGAGCACTGAAGCTTTCTTT	CASSLGSTEAFF
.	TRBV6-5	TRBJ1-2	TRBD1	TGTGCCAGCATTGGGACAGGGAGATATGGCTACACCTTC	CASIGTGRYGYTF
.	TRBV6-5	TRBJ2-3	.	TGTGCCAGCAGTTACTTGGCGGAAACCCGCACAGATACGCAGTATTTT	CASSYLAETRTDTQYF
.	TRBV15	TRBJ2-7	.	TGTGCCACCAGCGAGAGGGGGGACAGCTACGAGCAGTACTTC	CATSERGDSYEQYF
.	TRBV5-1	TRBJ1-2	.	TGCGCCAGCAGCTTCGACAGCAACTATGGCTACACCTTC	CASSFDSNYGYTF
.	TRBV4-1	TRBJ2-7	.	TGCGCCAGCAGCCAATTCGAGTTCTTCAGGAGGGAGCAGTACTTC	CASSQFEFFRREQYF
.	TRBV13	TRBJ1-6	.	TGTGCCAGCAGCTTAGGTTTAAATTTCCCCGAGGATTCACCCCTCCACTTT	CASSLGLNFPEDSPLHF
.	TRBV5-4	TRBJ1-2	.	TGTGCCAGCAGCTTGTCAGGGTTTTGGGGCTACACCTTC	CASSLSGFWGYTF
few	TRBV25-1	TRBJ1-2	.	TGTGCCAGCAGTGGAGGGCGAGGCTACACCTTC	CASSGGRGYTF
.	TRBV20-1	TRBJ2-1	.	TGCAGTTACAGGCGTTTAGAGCAGTTCTTC	CSYRRLEQFF
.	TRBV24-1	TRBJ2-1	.	TGTGCCACCAGTGATCGGGCTAGCGTGTCCTACAATGAGCAGTTCTTC	CATSDRASVSYNEQFF
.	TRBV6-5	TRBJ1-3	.	TGTGCCAGCAGGGGAGGGTTAAGCTCTGGAAACACCATATATTTT	CASRGGLSSGNTIYF
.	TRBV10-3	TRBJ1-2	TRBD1	TGTGCCATCAGCGAGGGGGCTCGAAACTATGGCTACACCTTC	CAISEGARNYGYTF
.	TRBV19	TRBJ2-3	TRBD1	TGTGCCAGTAGGCTTAGTACAGGGGCGGCAGATACGCAGTATTTT	CASRLSTGAADTQYF
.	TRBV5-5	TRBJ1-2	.	TGTGCCAGCAGCTCCCAGTTGGACTATGGCTACACCTTC	CASSSQLDYGYTF
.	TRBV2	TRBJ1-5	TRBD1	TGTGCCAGCAGAGACGGGACAGGGTATCAGCCCCAGCATTTT	CASRDGTGYQPQHF
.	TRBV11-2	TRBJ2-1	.	TGTGCCAGCAGCTTAGCGGCGGGGGCTACCAATGAGCAGTTCTTC	CASSLAAGATNEQFF
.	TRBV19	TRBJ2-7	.	TGTGCCAGTAGTCGTACAGACGAGCAGTACTTC	CASSRTDEQYF
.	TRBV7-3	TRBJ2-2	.	TGTGCCAGCAGCTTAGCAGGGTCCGGGGAGCTGTTTTTT	CASSLAGSGELFF
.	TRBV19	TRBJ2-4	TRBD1	TGTGCCAGTAGTAGCCAGGGGGCCGGCAAAAACATTCAGTACTTC	CASSSQGAGKNIQYF
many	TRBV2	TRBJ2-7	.	TGTGCCAGCAGTGAGGGCAGGGGACTATCCGAGCAGTACTTC	CASSEGRGLSEQYF
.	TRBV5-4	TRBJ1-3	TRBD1	TGTGCCAGCGGACTTAGGGACAGTGGAAACACCATATATTTT	CASGLRDSGNTIYF
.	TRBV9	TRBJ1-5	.	TGTGCCAGCAGCGTAACTGACAATCAGCCCCAGCATTTT	CASSVTDNQPQHF
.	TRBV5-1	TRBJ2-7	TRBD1	TGCGCCAGCAGGGGGACAGTTGCGGGGCAGTACTTC	CASRGTVAGQYF
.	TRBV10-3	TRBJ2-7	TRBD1	TGTGCCATCAGTGCGCCCGACAGGGACTACGAGCAGTACTTC	CAISAPDRDYEQYF
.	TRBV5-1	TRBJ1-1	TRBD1	TGCGCCAGCAGCCCCGCGACAGGGAGTGGCACTGAAGCTTTCTTT	CASSPATGSGTEAFF
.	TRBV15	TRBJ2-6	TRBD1	TGTGCCACCAGCAAGGGACAGGGAGGCTCTGGGGCCAACGTCCTGACTTTC	CATSKGQGGSGANVLTF
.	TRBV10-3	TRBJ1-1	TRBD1	TGTGCCATCAGCCCCGCGCCGGGACAGGCGAACACTGAAGCTTTCTTT	CAISPAPGQANTEAFF
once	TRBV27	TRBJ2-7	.	TGTGCCAGCAGTTCTCTTTACGAGCAGTACTTC	CASSSLYEQYF
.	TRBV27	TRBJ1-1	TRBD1	TGTGCCAGCAGTCGCAGGGGGGCCCCCACTGAAGCTTTCTTT	CASSRRGAPTEAFF
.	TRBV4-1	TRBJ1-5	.	TGCGCCAGCAGCCAAGATGCCGGGCAGCCCCAGCATTTT	CASSQDAGQPQHF
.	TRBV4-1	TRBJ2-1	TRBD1	TGCGCCAGCAGCCGGGGACAGGACGATGAGCAGTTCTTC	CASSRGQDDEQFF
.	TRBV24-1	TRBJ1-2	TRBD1	TGTGCCACCAGTGACCCTCGACAGGGGTCCCCGGGGGGCTACACCTTC	CATSDPRQGSPGGYTF
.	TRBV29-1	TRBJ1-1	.	TGCAGCGTTTCCCCTAACACTGAAGCTTTCTTT	CSVSPNTEAFF
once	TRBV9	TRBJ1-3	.	TGTGCCAGCAGCGCCACAGGGAGCTCTGGAAACACCATATATTTT	CASSATGSSGNTIYF
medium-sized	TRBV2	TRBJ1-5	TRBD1	TGTGCCAGCAGATCCACCGACAGGGGGCCGCGCAATCAGCCCCAGCATTTT	CASRSTDRGPRNQPQHF
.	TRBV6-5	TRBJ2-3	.	TGTGCCAGCAGTTACTCACTAGCAGATACGCAGTATTTT	CASSYSLADTQYF
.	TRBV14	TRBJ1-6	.	TGTGCCAGCAGCCAGCTAAGAAATTCACCCCTCCACTTT	CASSQLRNSPLHF
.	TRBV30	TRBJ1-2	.	TGTGCCTGGGCGGGGCAGGGAGGCTATGGCTACACCTTC	CAWAGQGGYGYTF
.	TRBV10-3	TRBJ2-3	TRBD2	TGTGCCATCAGTGTAGTTGGGACTAGCGGCACAGATACGCAGTATTTT	CAISVVGTSGTDTQYF
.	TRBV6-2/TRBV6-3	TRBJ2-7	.	TGTGCCAGCAGTAACCCCTCGACTGGCGGGGTTCAGTACTTC	CASSNPSTGGVQYF
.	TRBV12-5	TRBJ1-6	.	TGTGCTAGTGGTTCATTAGATTCACCCCTCCACTTT	CASGSLDSPLHF
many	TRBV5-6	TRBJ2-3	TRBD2	TGTGCCAGCAGCTGGGATGGGGGGGGCGGGGGGCATTCCGATACGCAGTATTTT	CASSWDGGGGGHSDTQYF
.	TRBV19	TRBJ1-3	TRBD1	TGTGCCAGTGGAAGGACAGGCTCTGGAAACACCATATATTTT	CASGRTGSGNTIYF
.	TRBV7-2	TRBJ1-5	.	TGTGCCAGCAGCTCCCAGAGGTGGGATCAGCCCCAGCATTTT	CASSSQRWDQPQHF
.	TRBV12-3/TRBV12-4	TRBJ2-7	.	TGTGCCAGCGGAGAGACAGGCGTCTACGAGCAGTACTTC	CASGETGVYEQYF
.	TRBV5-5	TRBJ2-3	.	TGTGCCAGCAGCTTGGCCACGAGGGCTGCAGATACGCAGTATTTT	CASSLATRAADTQYF
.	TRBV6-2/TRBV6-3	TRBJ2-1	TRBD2	TGTGCCAGCAGTTACTACGGGGGGGCCTCATCCTACAATGAGCAGTTCTTC	CASSYYGGASSYNEQFF